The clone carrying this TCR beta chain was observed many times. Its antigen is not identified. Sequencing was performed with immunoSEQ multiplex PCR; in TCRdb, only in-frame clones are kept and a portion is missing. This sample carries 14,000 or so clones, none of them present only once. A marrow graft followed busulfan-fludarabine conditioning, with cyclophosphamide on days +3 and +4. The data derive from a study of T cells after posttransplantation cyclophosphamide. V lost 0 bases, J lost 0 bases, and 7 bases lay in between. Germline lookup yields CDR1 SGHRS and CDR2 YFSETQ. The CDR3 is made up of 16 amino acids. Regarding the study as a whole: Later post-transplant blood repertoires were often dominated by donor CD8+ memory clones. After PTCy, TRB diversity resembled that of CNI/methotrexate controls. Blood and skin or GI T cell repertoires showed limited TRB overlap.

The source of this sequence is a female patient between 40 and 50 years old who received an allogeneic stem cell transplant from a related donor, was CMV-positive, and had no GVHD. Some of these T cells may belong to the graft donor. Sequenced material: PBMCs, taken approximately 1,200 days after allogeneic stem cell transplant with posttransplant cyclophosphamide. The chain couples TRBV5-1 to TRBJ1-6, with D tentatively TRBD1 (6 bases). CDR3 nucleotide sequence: TGCGCCAGCAGCTTGGCAGGGGTCTCCTATAATTCACCCCTCCACTTT. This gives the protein CASSLAGVSYNSPLHF.